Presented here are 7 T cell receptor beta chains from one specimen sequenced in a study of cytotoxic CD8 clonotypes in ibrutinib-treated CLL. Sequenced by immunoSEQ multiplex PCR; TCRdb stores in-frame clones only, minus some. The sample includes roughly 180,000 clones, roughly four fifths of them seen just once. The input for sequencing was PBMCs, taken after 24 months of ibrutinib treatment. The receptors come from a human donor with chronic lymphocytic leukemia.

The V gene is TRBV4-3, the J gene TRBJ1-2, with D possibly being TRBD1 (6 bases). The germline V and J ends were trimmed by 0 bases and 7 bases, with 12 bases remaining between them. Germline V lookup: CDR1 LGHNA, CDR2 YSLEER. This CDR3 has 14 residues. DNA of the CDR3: TGCGCCAGCAGCCAAGATATGATAGGGGGTGGCTACACCTTC. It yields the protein CASSQDMIGGGYTF.

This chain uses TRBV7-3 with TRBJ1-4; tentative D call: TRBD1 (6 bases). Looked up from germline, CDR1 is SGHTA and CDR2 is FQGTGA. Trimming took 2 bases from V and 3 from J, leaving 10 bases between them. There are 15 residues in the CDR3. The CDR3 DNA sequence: TGTGCCAGCAGCTTACAGGGGCTCGCTAATGAAAAACTGTTTTTT. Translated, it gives CASSLQGLANEKLFF. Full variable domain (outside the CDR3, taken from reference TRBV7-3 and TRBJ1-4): GAGVSQTPSNKVTEKGKYVELRCDPISGHTALYWYRQSLGQGPEFLIYFQGTGAADDSGLPNDRFFAVRPEGSVSTLKIQRTERGDSAVYLCASSLQGLANEKLFFGSGTQLSVL.

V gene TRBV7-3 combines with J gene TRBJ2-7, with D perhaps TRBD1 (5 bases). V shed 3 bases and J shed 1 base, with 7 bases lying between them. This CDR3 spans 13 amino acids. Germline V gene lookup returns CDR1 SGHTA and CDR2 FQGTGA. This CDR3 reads CASSLSGSYEQYF. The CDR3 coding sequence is TGTGCCAGCAGCTTGTCAGGGTCCTACGAGCAGTACTTC.

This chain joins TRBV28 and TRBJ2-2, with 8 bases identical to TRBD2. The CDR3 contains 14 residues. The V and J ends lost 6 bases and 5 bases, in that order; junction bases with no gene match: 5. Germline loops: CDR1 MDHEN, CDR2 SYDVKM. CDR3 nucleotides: TGTGCCAGCAGACCGGGGACTAGGACCGGGGAGCTGTTTTTT. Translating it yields CASRPGTRTGELFF.

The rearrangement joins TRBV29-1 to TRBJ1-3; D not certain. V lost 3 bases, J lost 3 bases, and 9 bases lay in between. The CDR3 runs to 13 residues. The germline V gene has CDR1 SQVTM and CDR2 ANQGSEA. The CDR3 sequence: CSVEGPLGNTIYF. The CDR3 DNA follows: TGCAGCGTTGAGGGCCCCCTTGGAAACACCATATATTTT.

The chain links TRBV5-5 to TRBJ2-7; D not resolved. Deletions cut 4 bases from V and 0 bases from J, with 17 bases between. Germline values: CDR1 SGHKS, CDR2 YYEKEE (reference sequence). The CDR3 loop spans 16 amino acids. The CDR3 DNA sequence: TGTGCCAGCAGCACGTCCCCCGGTGGAAGCTCCTACGAGCAGTACTTC. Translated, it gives CASSTSPGGSSYEQYF.

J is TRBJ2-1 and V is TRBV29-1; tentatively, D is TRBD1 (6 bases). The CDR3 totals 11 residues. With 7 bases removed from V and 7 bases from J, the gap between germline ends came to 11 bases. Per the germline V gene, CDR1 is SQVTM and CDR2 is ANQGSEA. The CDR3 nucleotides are TGCAGCGGCACTACAGGGAATGAGCAGTTCTTC. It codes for CSGTTGNEQFF.